These 15 T cell receptor beta chains came from one sample sequenced in a study of T cell changes during pregnancy in multiple sclerosis. The data were produced by immunoSEQ multiplex PCR, yet TCRdb's version contains in-frame clones alone and is incomplete. The data show 65,000 to 95,000 clones, roughly 91% seen once. Sequencing was performed on peripheral blood, taken after pregnancy. Receptors were obtained from a female donor in good health, enrolled as a control in a pregnancy study.

V is TRBV7-3 and J is TRBJ2-3, with TRBD1 matching 7 bases. After removal of 5 bases from V and 1 base from J, the junction contained 3 bases not matched to a gene. The CDR3 contains 14 residues. Germline V gene lookup returns CDR1 SGHTA and CDR2 FQGTGA. In DNA form, the CDR3 reads TGTGCCAGCAGCCCAACAGGGGGCACAGATACGCAGTATTTT. Protein: CASSPTGGTDTQYF.

This chain joins TRBV19 and TRBJ1-1, with no clear D. Trimming took off 7 bases at V and 0 bases at J, with 12 bases between the two ends. CDR1 is LNHDA and CDR2 is SQIVND in the germline V gene (reference sequence). CDR3 length equals 14 residues. CDR3 in DNA: TGTGCCAGTACGAGCCTGGGCCTGAACACTGAAGCTTTCTTT. It encodes CASTSLGLNTEAFF. The variable domain in full, with the rest retrieved from reference TRBV19 and TRBJ1-1, is DGGITQSPKYLFRKEGQNVTLSCEQNLNHDAMYWYRQDPGQGLRLIYYSQIVNDFQKGDIAEGYSVSREKKESFPLTVTSAQKNPTAFYLCASTSLGLNTEAFFGQGTRLTVV.

This chain links TRBV5-1 with TRBJ2-5; a weak D match, TRBD2 (7 bases). The germline V gene encodes CDR1 SGHRS and CDR2 YFSETQ. V dropped 3 bases and J dropped 2 bases, with 17 bases sitting between them. The CDR3 is 16 residues long. CDR3 sequence reads: CASSSGGPSGQETQYF. The CDR3 nucleotides are TGCGCCAGCAGCTCCGGGGGGCCCTCGGGACAAGAGACCCAGTACTTC.

This chain links TRBV5-8 with TRBJ1-5; possibly TRBD1 for D (5 bases). Germline assignment: CDR1 SGHTS and CDR2 YDEGEE. The CDR3 contains 16 residues. The V end lost 2 bases, the J end lost 0 bases, and 12 bases lay between the germline ends. This CDR3 is CASSLGTGYSNQPQHF. For the CDR3, the DNA is TGTGCCAGCAGCTTAGGTACAGGCTATAGCAATCAGCCCCAGCATTTT. Looking up the rest from reference TRBV5-8 and TRBJ1-5 gives the full variable domain: EAGVTQSPTHLIKTRGQQATLRCSPISGHTSVYWYQQALGLGLQFLLWYDEGEERNRGNFPPRFSGRQFPNYSSELNVNALELEDSALYLCASSLGTGYSNQPQHFGDGTRLSIL.

The chain combines TRBV7-9 with TRBJ2-1, with D perhaps TRBD1 (5 bases). Trimming pared 5 bases from V and 7 bases from J, leaving 24 bases between. Germline CDR1 reads SEHNR; CDR2 reads FQNEAQ (reference sequence). This CDR3 has 17 amino acids. This CDR3 is CASSPAYQGTFNNEQFF. In nucleotides, the CDR3 is TGTGCCAGCAGCCCCGCATACCAGGGAACTTTCAATAATGAGCAGTTCTTC.

The chain has TRBV29-1 and TRBJ2-1; TRBD2 might be the D (5 bases). The germline gives CDR1 SQVTM, CDR2 ANQGSEA. The CDR3 extends over 12 amino acids. Trimming took 7 bases from V and 5 from J, leaving 12 bases between them. Here the CDR3 reads CSAEERDNEQFF. CDR3 nucleotide sequence: TGCAGCGCCGAGGAGAGGGACAATGAGCAGTTCTTC.

The chain combines TRBV5-1 with TRBJ2-5; weak D call: TRBD1 (5 bases). The germline gives CDR1 SGHRS, CDR2 YFSETQ. The V end was cut by 2 bases, the J end by 2 bases, with 10 bases between. The CDR3 extends over 14 amino acids. The CDR3: CASSFGRVQETQYF. The CDR3 nucleotides read TGCGCCAGCAGCTTCGGCAGGGTGCAAGAGACCCAGTACTTC.

V and J are TRBV7-3 and TRBJ2-1, with 10 bases aligning to TRBD2. With 3 bases clipped from V and 2 bases from J, the junction kept 1 base outside the gene matches. The CDR3 totals 15 residues. The V gene's germline CDR1 is SGHTA and CDR2 FQGTGA. The CDR3: CASSFSGGAYNEQFF. CDR3 coding DNA: TGTGCCAGCAGCTTCAGCGGGGGGGCCTACAATGAGCAGTTCTTC.

The chain recombines TRBV2 with TRBJ2-2; D possibly corresponds to TRBD1 (5 bases). Per the germline V gene, CDR1 is SNHLY and CDR2 is FYNNEI. Trimming left V 3 bases short and J 0 bases short, with 11 bases between. This CDR3 region has 16 residues. For the CDR3, the DNA is TGTGCCAGCAGTGAGGGGCCCCCGCCGAACACCGGGGAGCTGTTTTTT. Protein product: CASSEGPPPNTGELFF.

V is TRBV10-3 and J is TRBJ1-1, with a possible D match to TRBD1 (6 bases). The CDR3 has 14 residues. Germline V CDR1 and CDR2: ENHRY, SYGVKD. V gave up 6 bases and J gave up 5 bases, with 16 bases separating them. As DNA, the CDR3 is TGTGCCATCAGCGCGCGGGGGGGCGGGACTGAAGCTTTCTTT. Its protein product is CAISARGGGTEAFF.

J is TRBJ2-7 and V is TRBV7-9; maybe TRBD2 (5 bases). The ends were cut back, 1 base at V and 3 bases at J, with 13 bases in the middle. Germline V gene sequence: CDR1 SEHNR, CDR2 FQNEAQ (reference sequence). The CDR3 extends over 15 amino acids. CDR3 DNA sequence: TGTGCCAGCAGCTTAGGGGGAGCAAATGACTACGAGCAGTACTTC. It codes for CASSLGGANDYEQYF.

The chain recombines TRBV19 with TRBJ2-2, with D possibly matching TRBD1 (5 bases). V gave up 5 bases and J gave up 8 bases, with 18 bases separating them. Germline-derived CDR1 and CDR2 are LNHDA and SQIVND (reference sequence). The CDR3 contains 15 residues. The CDR3 loop reads CASSAEARARGELFF. CDR3 coding DNA: TGTGCCAGTAGTGCCGAAGCCAGGGCCAGGGGGGAGCTGTTTTTT.

The rearrangement joins TRBV10-3 to TRBJ2-7, with D unresolved. The germline CDR1 and CDR2 sequences are ENHRY and SYGVKD. This CDR3 has 17 residues. V dropped 0 bases and J dropped 3 bases, with 18 bases sitting between them. CDR3 sequence: CAISESVRSTLGYEQYF. For the CDR3, the DNA is TGTGCCATCAGTGAGTCCGTAAGGAGTACCCTAGGCTACGAGCAGTACTTC.

This chain joins TRBV7-2 and TRBJ2-1, with 7 nucleotides matching TRBD2. With 5 bases clipped from V and 15 bases from J, the junction kept 7 bases outside the gene matches. The germline V gene encodes CDR1 SGHTA and CDR2 FQGNSA. The CDR3 runs to 11 residues. The CDR3, as DNA: TGTGCCAGCAGCCTCGGACTAGTGAGGTTCTTC. Protein sequence: CASSLGLVRFF.

This chain joins TRBV7-3 and TRBJ2-5; D remains ambiguous. From germline, CDR1 is SGHTA and CDR2 FQGTGA. The CDR3 totals 15 residues. The ends were cut back, 2 bases at V and 2 bases at J, with 12 bases in the middle. CDR3 residues: CASSLGSGLQETQYF. In DNA, the CDR3 is TGTGCCAGCAGCTTAGGGTCTGGGCTACAAGAGACCCAGTACTTC.